This T cell receptor beta chain was retrieved from a study of blood T cell repertoires in COVID-19. V lost 6 bases to trimming and J lost 0 bases, with 8 bases between them. Germline-derived CDR1 and CDR2 are WNHNN and SYGVQD (reference sequence). The CDR3 length is 14 residues. The protocol was immunoSEQ multiplex PCR, while the TCRdb copy is restricted to in-frame clones and leaves out a portion. Altogether roughly 250,000 clones are present, about nine tenths being singletons, with the ten largest covering 0.83%. Sequenced material: peripheral blood. The chain links TRBV10-1 to TRBJ2-2; D is ambiguous. This clonotype originated in a man aged 25 to 45 with COVID-19, enrolled during active disease. This CDR3 is CASSPTPNTGELFF. For the CDR3, the DNA is TGCGCCAGCAGCCCGACTCCGAACACCGGGGAGCTGTTTTTT.